Its frequency marks the clone carrying this T cell receptor (beta chain) as medium-sized (0.01 to 0.1%). No antigen is known for it. Phenotypically, naive CD8+ T cells corresponded to CD45RO-CCR7+CD27+CD95-. The sample belongs to a study of CXCR3-negative and CXCR3-positive naive CD8 T cells. UMI-labeled 5' RACE yielded the TRB cDNA libraries. Using the 5' RACE reads, TCRdb records one entry per CDR3 protein without DNA. This sample's table reports under 7,500 distinct CDR3 sequences. Study findings and constraints: Naive cells used TRBV-TRBJ genes in much the same way whether CXCR3-negative or CXCR3-positive; memory cells did not. TRB CDR3 hydrophobicity was greater in CXCR3-positive naive cells than in CXCR3-negative naive cells. Both naive subsets carried similar amounts of surface CD5, so TCR strength was inferred from TRB CDR3 properties.

Per the germline V gene, CDR1 is MGHRA and CDR2 is YSYEKL. The CDR3 spans 16 residues. The sample was naive CXCR3+ CD8+ T cells from blood. Sample subset: CD45RO-CCR7+CD27+CD95- naive CD8+ T cells expressing CXCR3 (TNR3+). The chain combines TRBV4-1 with TRBJ2-5; the D call of TRBD2 rests on TCRdb alone, since no DNA is present to check it. The TCR sequence derives from a human donor in good health. Some clones in this sample may be carry-over from other donors' samples. The CDR3 sequence is CASSPLAGRYQETQYF.